This T cell receptor (beta chain) originates from a study of OX40 agonist ivuxolimab in advanced cancers. Study-level information: Ivuxolimab, an antibody that agonizes OX40 (CD134), was administered to the patients.

Trimming removed 6 bases from V and 6 bases from J; junction bases left unmatched: 10. Germline-derived CDR1 and CDR2 are MNHNS and SASEGT. The CDR3 spans 15 residues. Study-wide results and limits: The authors did not determine the antigen specificity of the expanded peripheral T cells. More expanded clones were seen, on average, in CD8+ T cells than in CD4+.

A remark on this clone: Its antigen is unknown.

Sequencing used immunoSEQ multiplex PCR; TCRdb keeps in-frame clones, though not all of them. The sample lists 67,000 or so clones; roughly 88% were seen once. Here the sequenced sample was CD4+ or CD8+ T cells sorted from blood, taken in a trial of the OX40 agonist ivuxolimab. This chain uses TRBV6-1 with TRBJ2-2; 7 bases are a match to TRBD1. This TCR was sampled from an adult with an advanced solid tumor such as melanoma, head and neck, liver or kidney cancer. The CDR3 DNA reads TGTGCCAGCAGGGCCGTAGGGGGCGAATCCGGGGAGCTGTTTTTT. The encoded protein is CASRAVGGESGELFF.